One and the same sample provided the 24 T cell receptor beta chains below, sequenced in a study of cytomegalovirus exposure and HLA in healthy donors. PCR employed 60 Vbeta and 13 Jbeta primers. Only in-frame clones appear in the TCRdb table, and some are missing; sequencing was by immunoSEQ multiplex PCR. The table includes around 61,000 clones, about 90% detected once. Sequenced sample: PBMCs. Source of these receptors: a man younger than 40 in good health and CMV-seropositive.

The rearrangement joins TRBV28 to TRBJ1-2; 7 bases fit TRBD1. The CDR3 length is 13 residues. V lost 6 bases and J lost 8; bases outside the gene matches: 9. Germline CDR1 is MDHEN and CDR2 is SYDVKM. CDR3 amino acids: CASRRAGGNGYTF. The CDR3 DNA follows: TGTGCCAGCAGGCGCGCAGGGGGAAACGGCTACACCTTC.

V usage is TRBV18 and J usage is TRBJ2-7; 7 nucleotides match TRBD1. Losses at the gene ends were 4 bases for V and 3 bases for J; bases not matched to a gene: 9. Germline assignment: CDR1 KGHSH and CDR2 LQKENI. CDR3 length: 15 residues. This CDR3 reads CASSLLGQADYEQYF. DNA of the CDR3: TGTGCCAGCTCACTATTAGGACAGGCAGACTACGAGCAGTACTTC.

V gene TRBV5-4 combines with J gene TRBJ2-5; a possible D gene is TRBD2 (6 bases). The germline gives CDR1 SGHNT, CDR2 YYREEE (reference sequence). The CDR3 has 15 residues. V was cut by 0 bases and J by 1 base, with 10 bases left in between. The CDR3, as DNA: TGTGCCAGCAGCTTGGGGTCGGGGGTCCAAGAGACCCAGTACTTC. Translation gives CASSLGSGVQETQYF.

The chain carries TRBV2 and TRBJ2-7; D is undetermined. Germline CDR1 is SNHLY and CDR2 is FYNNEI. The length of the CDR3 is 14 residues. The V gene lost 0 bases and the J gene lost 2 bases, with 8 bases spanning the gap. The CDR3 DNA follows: TGTGCCAGCAGTGAAGCGGCAGGTCCCTACGAGCAGTACTTC. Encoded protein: CASSEAAGPYEQYF.

The CDR3 spells CASSTTGYEQYF. CDR3 coding DNA: TGTGCCAGCTCTACGACAGGGTACGAGCAGTACTTC. This chain links TRBV6-1 with TRBJ2-7; 7 bases match TRBD1. V shed 8 bases and J 4 bases; nucleotides not matched to a gene: 5. The CDR3 consists of 12 residues. Germline CDR1 and CDR2: MNHNS and SASEGT.

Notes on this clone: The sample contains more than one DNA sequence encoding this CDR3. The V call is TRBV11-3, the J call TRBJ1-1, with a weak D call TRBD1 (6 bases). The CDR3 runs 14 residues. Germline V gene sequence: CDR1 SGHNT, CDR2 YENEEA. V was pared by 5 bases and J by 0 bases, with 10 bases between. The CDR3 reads CASSLTGLNTEAFF. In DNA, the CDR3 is TGTGCCAGCAGCCTTACAGGGCTGAACACTGAAGCTTTCTTT. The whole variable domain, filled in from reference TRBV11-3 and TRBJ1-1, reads EAGVVQSPRYKIIEKKQPVAFWCNPISGHNTLYWYLQNLGQGPELLIRYENEEAVDDSQLPKDRFSAERLKGVDSTLKIQPAELGDSAVYLCASSLTGLNTEAFFGQGTRLTVV.

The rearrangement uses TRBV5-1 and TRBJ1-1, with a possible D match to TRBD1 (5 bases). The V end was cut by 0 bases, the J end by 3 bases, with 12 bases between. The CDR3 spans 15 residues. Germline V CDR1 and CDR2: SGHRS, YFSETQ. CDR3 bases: TGCGCCAGCAGCTTGGAGGGCAGGGAATACACTGAAGCTTTCTTT. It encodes CASSLEGREYTEAFF. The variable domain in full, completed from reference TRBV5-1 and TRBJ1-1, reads KAGVTQTPRYLIKTRGQQVTLSCSPISGHRSVSWYQQTPGQGLQFLFEYFSETQRNKGNFPGRFSGRQFSNSRSEMNVSTLELGDSALYLCASSLEGREYTEAFFGQGTRLTVV.

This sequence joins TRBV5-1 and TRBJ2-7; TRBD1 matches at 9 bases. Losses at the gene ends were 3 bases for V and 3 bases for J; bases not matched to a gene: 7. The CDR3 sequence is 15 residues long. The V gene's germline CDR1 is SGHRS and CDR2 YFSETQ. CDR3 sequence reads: CASSSGTGIFYEQYF. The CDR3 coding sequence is TGCGCCAGCAGCTCCGGGACAGGGATCTTCTACGAGCAGTACTTC. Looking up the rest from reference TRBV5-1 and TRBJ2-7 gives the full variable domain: KAGVTQTPRYLIKTRGQQVTLSCSPISGHRSVSWYQQTPGQGLQFLFEYFSETQRNKGNFPGRFSGRQFSNSRSEMNVSTLELGDSALYLCASSSGTGIFYEQYFGPGTRLTVT.

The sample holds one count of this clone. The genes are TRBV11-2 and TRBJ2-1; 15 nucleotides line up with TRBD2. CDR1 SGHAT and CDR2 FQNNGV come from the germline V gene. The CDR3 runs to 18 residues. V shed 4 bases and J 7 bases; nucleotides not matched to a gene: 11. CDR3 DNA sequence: TGTGCCAGCAGCTCGACCAAGGGCGGGACTAGCGGGGGGAATGAGCAGTTCTTC. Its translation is CASSSTKGGTSGGNEQFF.

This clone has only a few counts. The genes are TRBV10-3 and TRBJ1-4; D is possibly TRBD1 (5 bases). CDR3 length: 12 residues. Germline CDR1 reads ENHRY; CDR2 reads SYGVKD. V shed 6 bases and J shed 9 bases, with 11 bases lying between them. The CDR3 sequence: CAISLDTQKLFF. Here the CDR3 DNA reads TGTGCCATCAGCCTGGACACCCAAAAACTGTTTTTT.

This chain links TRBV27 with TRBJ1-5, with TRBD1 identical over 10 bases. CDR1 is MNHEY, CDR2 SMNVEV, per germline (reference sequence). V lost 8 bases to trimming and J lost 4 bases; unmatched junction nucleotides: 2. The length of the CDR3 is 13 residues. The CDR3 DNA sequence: TGTGCCAGCGGGGACAGGGGAAATCAGCCCCAGCATTTT. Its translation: CASGDRGNQPQHF.

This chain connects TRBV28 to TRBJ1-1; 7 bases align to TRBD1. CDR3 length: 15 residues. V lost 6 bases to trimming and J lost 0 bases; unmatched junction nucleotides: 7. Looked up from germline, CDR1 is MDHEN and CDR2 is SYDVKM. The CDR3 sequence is CASSSPRGVNTEAFF. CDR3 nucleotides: TGTGCCAGCAGCAGCCCCAGGGGGGTGAACACTGAAGCTTTCTTT.

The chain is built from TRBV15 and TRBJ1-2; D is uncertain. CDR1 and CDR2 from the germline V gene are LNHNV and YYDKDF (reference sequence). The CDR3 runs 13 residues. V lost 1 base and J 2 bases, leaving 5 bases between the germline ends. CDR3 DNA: TGTGCCACCAGCAGAGGCCAGAACTATGGCTACACCTTC. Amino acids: CATSRGQNYGYTF.

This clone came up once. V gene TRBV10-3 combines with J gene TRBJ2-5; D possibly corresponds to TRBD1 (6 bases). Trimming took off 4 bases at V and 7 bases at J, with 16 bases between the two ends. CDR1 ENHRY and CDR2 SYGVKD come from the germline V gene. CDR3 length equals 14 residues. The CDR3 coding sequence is TGTGCCATCAGTGTAGGCCAGGGACATGGGACCCAGTACTTC. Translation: CAISVGQGHGTQYF.

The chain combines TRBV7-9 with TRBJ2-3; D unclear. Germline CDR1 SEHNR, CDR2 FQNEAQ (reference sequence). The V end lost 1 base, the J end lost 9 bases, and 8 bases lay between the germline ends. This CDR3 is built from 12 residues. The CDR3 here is CASSLDSSTQYF. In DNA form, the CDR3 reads TGTGCCAGCAGCTTAGACTCCTCGACGCAGTATTTT.

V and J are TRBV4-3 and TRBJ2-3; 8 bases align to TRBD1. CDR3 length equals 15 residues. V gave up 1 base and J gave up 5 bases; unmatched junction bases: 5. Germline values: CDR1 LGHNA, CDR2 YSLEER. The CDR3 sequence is CASSQVTGDGDTQYF. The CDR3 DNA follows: TGCGCCAGCAGCCAAGTGACAGGGGATGGAGATACGCAGTATTTT.

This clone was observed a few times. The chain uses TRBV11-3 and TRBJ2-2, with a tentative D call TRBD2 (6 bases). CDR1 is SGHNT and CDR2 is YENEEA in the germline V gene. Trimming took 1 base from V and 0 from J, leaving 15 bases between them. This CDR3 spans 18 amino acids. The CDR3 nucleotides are TGTGCCAGCAGCTTAGGAGGGTGGGGACTGCCGAACACCGGGGAGCTGTTTTTT. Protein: CASSLGGWGLPNTGELFF.

The CDR3, as DNA: TGTGCCACCAGCAGTTCTTTGACAGACTATGGCTACACCTTC. The encoded protein is CATSSSLTDYGYTF. This rearrangement joins TRBV15 to TRBJ1-2; TRBD1 is a possible D gene (5 bases). The CDR3 loop spans 14 amino acids. In germline, CDR1 is LNHNV, CDR2 YYDKDF (reference sequence). Trimming pared 3 bases from V and 3 bases from J, leaving 11 bases between.

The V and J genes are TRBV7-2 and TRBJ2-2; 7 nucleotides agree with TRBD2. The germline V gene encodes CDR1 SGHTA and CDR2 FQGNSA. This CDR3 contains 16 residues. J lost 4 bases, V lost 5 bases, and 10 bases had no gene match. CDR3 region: CASSLGGEGFTGELFF. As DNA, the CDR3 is TGTGCCAGCAGCCTGGGGGGGGAAGGATTCACCGGGGAGCTGTTTTTT.

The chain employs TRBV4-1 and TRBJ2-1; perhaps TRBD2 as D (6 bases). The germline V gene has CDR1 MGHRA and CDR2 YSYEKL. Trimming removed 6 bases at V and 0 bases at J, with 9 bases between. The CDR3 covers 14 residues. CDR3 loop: CASSIGSSYNEQFF. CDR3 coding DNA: TGCGCCAGCAGTATCGGGAGCTCCTACAATGAGCAGTTCTTC.

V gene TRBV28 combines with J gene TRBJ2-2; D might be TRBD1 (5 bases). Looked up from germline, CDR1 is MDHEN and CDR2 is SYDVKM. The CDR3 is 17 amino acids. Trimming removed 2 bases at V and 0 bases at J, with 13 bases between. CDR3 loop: CASSLDIRAPNTGELFF. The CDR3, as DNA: TGTGCCAGCAGTTTAGATATCAGGGCCCCGAACACCGGGGAGCTGTTTTTT.

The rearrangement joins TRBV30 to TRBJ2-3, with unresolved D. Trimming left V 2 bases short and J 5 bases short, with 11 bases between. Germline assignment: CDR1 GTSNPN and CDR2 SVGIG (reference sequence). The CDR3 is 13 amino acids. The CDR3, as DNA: TGTGCCTGGAGTCTTCTTCCCGGAGATACGCAGTATTTT. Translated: CAWSLLPGDTQYF.

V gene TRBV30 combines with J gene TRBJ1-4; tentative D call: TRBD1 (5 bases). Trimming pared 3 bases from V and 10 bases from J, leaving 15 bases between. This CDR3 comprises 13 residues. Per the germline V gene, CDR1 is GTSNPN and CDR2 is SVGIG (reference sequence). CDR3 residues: CAWSQTTGGKLFF. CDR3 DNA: TGTGCCTGGAGCCAAACGACCGGGGGAAAACTGTTTTTT.

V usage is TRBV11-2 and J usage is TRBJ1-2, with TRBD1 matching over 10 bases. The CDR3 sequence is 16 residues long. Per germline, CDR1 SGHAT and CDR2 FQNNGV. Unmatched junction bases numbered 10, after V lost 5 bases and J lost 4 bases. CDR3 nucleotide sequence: TGTGCCAGCAGCCCGCGCTCCGGGACAGGGGTCTATGGCTACACCTTC. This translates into CASSPRSGTGVYGYTF. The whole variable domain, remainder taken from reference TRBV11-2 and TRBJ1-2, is EAGVAQSPRYKIIEKRQSVAFWCNPISGHATLYWYQQILGQGPKLLIQFQNNGVVDDSQLPKDRFSAERLKGVDSTLKIQPAKLEDSAVYLCASSPRSGTGVYGYTFGSGTRLTVV.